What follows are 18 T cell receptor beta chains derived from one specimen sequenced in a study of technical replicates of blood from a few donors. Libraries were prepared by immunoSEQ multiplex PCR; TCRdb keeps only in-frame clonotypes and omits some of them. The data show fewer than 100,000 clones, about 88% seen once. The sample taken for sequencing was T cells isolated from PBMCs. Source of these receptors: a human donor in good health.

This CDR3 reads CATSRVGETQYF. In DNA, the CDR3 is TGTGCCACCAGCAGGGTCGGAGAGACCCAGTACTTC. J is TRBJ2-5 and V is TRBV15, with D hard to call. This CDR3 is built from 12 residues. The germline V gene encodes CDR1 LNHNV and CDR2 YYDKDF (reference sequence). V lost 3 bases to trimming and J lost 4 bases, with 6 bases between them.

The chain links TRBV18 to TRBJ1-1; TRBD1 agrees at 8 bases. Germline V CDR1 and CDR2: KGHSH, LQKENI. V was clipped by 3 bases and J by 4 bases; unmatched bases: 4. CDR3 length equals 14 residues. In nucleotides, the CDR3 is TGTGCCAGCTCACCGGACAGGGCGGGCACTGAAGCTTTCTTT. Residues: CASSPDRAGTEAFF.

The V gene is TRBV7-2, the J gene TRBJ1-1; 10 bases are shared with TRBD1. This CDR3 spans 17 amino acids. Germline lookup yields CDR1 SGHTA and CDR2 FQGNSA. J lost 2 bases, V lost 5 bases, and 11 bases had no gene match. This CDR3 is CASSGPPGTGANTEAFF. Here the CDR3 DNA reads TGTGCCAGCAGCGGCCCGCCCGGGACAGGGGCTAACACTGAAGCTTTCTTT.

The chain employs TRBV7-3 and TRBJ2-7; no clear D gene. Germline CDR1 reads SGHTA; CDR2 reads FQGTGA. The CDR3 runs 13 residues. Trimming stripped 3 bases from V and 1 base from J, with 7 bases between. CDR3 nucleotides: TGTGCCAGCAGCTTTGACTTATCCTACGAGCAGTACTTC. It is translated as CASSFDLSYEQYF. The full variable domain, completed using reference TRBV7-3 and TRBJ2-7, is GAGVSQTPSNKVTEKGKYVELRCDPISGHTALYWYRQSLGQGPEFLIYFQGTGAADDSGLPNDRFFAVRPEGSVSTLKIQRTERGDSAVYLCASSFDLSYEQYFGPGTRLTVT.

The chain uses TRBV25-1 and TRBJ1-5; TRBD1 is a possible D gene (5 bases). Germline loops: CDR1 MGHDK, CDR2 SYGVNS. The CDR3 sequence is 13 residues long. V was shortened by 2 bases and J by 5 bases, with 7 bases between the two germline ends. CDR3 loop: CASSERGYQPQHF. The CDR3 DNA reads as TGTGCCAGCAGTGAAAGGGGTTATCAGCCCCAGCATTTT. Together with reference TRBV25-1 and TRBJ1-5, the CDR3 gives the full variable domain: EADIYQTPRYLVIGTGKKITLECSQTMGHDKMYWYQQDPGMELHLIHYSYGVNSTEKGDLSSESTVSRIRTEHFPLTLESARPSHTSQYLCASSERGYQPQHFGDGTRLSIL.

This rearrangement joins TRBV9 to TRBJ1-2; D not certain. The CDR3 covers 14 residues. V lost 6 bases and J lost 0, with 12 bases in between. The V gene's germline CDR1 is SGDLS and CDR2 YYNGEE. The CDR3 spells CASTPGFANYGYTF. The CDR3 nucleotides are TGTGCCAGCACCCCGGGGTTCGCTAACTATGGCTACACCTTC.

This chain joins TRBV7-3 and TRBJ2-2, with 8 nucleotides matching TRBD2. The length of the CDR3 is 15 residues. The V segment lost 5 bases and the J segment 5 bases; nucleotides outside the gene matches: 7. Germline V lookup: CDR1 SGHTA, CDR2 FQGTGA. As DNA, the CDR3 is TGTGCCAGCAGCCCCCCGGGACTAGGGACCGGGGAGCTGTTTTTT. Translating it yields CASSPPGLGTGELFF.

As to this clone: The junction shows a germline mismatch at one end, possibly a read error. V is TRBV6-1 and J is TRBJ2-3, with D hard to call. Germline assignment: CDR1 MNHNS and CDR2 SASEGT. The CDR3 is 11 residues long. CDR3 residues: CASSPTVTQYF. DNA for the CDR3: TGTGCCAGCAGTCCCACAGTTACGCAGTATTTT.

The CDR3 here is CASSFRTEAFF. The CDR3 nucleotides read TGTGCCAGTAGCTTTCGGACTGAAGCTTTCTTT. The chain couples TRBV19 to TRBJ1-1; D is unclear. This CDR3 has 11 residues. V lost 6 bases, J lost 5 bases, and 7 bases lay in between. Germline CDR1 and CDR2: LNHDA and SQIVND (reference sequence).

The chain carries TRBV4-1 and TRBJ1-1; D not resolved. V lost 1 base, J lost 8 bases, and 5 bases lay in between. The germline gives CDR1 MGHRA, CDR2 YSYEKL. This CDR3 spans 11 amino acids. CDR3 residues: CASSQGREAFF. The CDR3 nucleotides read TGCGCCAGCAGCCAAGGCCGGGAAGCTTTCTTT.

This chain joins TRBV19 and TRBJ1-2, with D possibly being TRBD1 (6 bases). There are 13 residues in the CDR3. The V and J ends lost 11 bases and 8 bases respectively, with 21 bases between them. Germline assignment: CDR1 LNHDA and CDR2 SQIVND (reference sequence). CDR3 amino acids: CAGYREVGGGYTF. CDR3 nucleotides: TGTGCCGGTTACAGGGAAGTTGGTGGGGGCTACACCTTC.

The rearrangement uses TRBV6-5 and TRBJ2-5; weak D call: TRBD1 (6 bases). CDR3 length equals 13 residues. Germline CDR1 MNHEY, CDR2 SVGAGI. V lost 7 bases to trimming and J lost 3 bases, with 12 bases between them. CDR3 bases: TGTGCCAGCACGCAACAGGGAAAAGAGACCCAGTACTTC. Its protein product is CASTQQGKETQYF.

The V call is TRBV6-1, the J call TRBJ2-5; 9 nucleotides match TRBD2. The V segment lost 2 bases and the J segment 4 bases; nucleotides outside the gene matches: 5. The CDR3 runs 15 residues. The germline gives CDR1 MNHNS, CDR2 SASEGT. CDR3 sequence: CASSESSGITETQYF. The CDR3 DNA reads TGTGCCAGCAGTGAATCTAGCGGGATAACAGAGACCCAGTACTTC.

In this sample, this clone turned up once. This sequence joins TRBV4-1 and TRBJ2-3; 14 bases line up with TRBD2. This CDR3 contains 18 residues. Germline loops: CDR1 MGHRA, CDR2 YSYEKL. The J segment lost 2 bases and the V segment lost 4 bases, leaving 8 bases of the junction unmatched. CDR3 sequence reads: CASSRPGLAGVNTDTQYF. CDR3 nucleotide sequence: TGCGCCAGCAGCCGACCGGGACTAGCGGGAGTAAACACAGATACGCAGTATTTT.

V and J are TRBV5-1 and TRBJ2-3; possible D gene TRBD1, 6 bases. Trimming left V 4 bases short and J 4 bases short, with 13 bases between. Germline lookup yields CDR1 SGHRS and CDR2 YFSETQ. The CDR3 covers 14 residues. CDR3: CASSAAGQSDTQYF. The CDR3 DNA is TGCGCCAGCAGCGCCGCAGGACAGTCAGATACGCAGTATTTT.

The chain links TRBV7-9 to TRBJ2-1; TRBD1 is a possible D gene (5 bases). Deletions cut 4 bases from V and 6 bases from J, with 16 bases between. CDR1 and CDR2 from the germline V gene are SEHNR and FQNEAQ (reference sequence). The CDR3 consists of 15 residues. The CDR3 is CASSWRLGVPNEQFF. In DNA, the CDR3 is TGTGCCAGCAGCTGGCGGCTAGGGGTGCCCAATGAGCAGTTCTTC.

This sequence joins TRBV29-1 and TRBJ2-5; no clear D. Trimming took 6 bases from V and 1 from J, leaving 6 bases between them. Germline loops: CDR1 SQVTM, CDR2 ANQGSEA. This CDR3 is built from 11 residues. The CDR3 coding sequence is TGCAGCGTGAGAATCCAAGAGACCCAGTACTTC. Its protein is CSVRIQETQYF.

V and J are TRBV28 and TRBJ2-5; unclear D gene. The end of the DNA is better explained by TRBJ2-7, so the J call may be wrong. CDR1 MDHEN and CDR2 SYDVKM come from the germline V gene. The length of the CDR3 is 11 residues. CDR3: CASSRSYEQYF. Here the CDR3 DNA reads TGTGCCAGCAGTCGTTCCTACGAGCAGTACTTC.